The 7 T cell receptor beta chains presented below share a single source sample, sequenced in a study of blood T cell repertoires in COVID-19. Generated by immunoSEQ multiplex PCR, the TCRdb table keeps only in-frame clones and is missing some. The sample includes 240,000 or so clones, more than 75% seen only once; the top ten take less than 8.5%. Sequencing was carried out using peripheral blood. All receptors come from a woman in her seventies with active or convalescent COVID-19.

This rearrangement joins TRBV2 to TRBJ2-7; a possible D gene is TRBD2 (5 bases). CDR1 and CDR2 (germline): SNHLY, FYNNEI. With 2 bases removed from V and 4 bases from J, the gap between germline ends came to 15 bases. This CDR3 comprises 15 residues. CDR3 in amino acids: CASSEQDLPGYEQYF. The CDR3 DNA is TGTGCCAGCAGTGAACAGGACCTACCGGGATACGAGCAGTACTTC.

The chain employs TRBV27 and TRBJ1-5; 10 positions agree with TRBD1. This CDR3 region has 17 residues. The V segment lost 2 bases and the J segment 4 bases; nucleotides outside the gene matches: 8. Germline V lookup: CDR1 MNHEY, CDR2 SMNVEV (reference sequence). The CDR3 coding sequence is TGTGCCAGCAGTTTAAGGGTGGGACAGGGGAGGAATCAGCCCCAGCATTTT. The encoded protein is CASSLRVGQGRNQPQHF.

This sequence joins TRBV7-2 and TRBJ2-7; 8 nucleotides align to TRBD1. There are 14 residues in the CDR3. Per the germline V gene, CDR1 is SGHTA and CDR2 is FQGNSA. V lost 11 bases to trimming and J lost 0 bases; unmatched junction nucleotides: 9. The CDR3 is CAVTPGQVSYEQYF. Written as DNA, the CDR3 is TGTGCCGTTACGCCGGGACAGGTCTCCTACGAGCAGTACTTC.

V and J are TRBV9 and TRBJ1-6, with D unresolved. The V end lost 0 bases, the J end lost 10 bases, and 14 bases lay between the germline ends. CDR3 length equals 15 residues. CDR1 is SGDLS, CDR2 YYNGEE, per germline. The CDR3 nucleotides read TGTGCCAGCAGCGTAGATGAGGGTAGAAGATCACCCCTCCACTTT. Translation: CASSVDEGRRSPLHF.

This chain joins TRBV20-1 and TRBJ2-7; no firm D call. The V end lost 2 bases, the J end lost 6 bases, and 5 bases lay between the germline ends. Germline CDR1 is DFQATT and CDR2 is SNEGSKA (reference sequence). This CDR3 is 10 amino acids long. The CDR3 DNA reads TGCAGTGCTAGAATGAGCGAGCAGTACTTC. Translation: CSARMSEQYF.

The V gene is TRBV18, the J gene TRBJ1-1; TRBD1 matches 7 bases. This CDR3 contains 15 residues. The V and J ends lost 4 bases and 4 bases, in that order; junction bases with no gene match: 9. Germline CDR1 and CDR2: KGHSH and LQKENI. CDR3 in DNA: TGTGCCAGCTCACTTAACACAGGGGCGGGCACTGAAGCTTTCTTT. Protein product: CASSLNTGAGTEAFF. The variable domain in full, with the rest retrieved from reference TRBV18 and TRBJ1-1, is NAGVMQNPRHLVRRRGQEARLRCSPMKGHSHVYWYRQLPEEGLKFMVYLQKENIIDESGMPKERFSAEFPKEGPSILRIQQVVRGDSAAYFCASSLNTGAGTEAFFGQGTRLTVV.

The V and J genes are TRBV7-9 and TRBJ1-5, with a possible D match to TRBD1 (6 bases). V gave up 5 bases and J gave up 4 bases, with 15 bases separating them. Germline lookup yields CDR1 SEHNR and CDR2 FQNEAQ (reference sequence). The CDR3 has 15 residues. For the CDR3, the DNA is TGTGCCAGCAGCCCTACAGGGAACCCGAATCAGCCCCAGCATTTT. It yields the protein CASSPTGNPNQPQHF.